This entry lists 20 T cell receptor beta chains sequenced from one sample in a study of B cell selection in AIRE deficiency. CD4+CD127+ cells were sorted as the conventional CD4 T cells. Only in-frame clones appear in the TCRdb table, and some are missing; sequencing was by immunoSEQ multiplex PCR. The table lists about 27,000 clones, nearly 97% of them singletons, with 0.2% to 0.3% in the top ten. Input material: CD4+CD127+ conventional T cells sorted from PBMCs. The receptor set was obtained from a human donor in good health.

The chain is built from TRBV29-1 and TRBJ2-1; no clear D. In germline, CDR1 is SQVTM, CDR2 ANQGSEA. The V gene lost 2 bases and the J gene lost 4 bases, with 6 bases spanning the gap. The CDR3 covers 12 residues. The CDR3 loop reads CSVESGYNEQFF. CDR3 in DNA: TGCAGCGTTGAATCAGGATACAATGAGCAGTTCTTC.

This clone appeared once. The chain has TRBV11-2 and TRBJ2-5; no firm D call. With 2 bases removed from V and 2 bases from J, the gap between germline ends came to 6 bases. Germline-derived CDR1 and CDR2 are SGHAT and FQNNGV. The CDR3 extends over 13 amino acids. The CDR3 coding sequence is TGTGCCAGCAGCTTATGGAAACAAGAGACCCAGTACTTC. It is translated as CASSLWKQETQYF. The full variable domain, completed using reference TRBV11-2 and TRBJ2-5, is EAGVAQSPRYKIIEKRQSVAFWCNPISGHATLYWYQQILGQGPKLLIQFQNNGVVDDSQLPKDRFSAERLKGVDSTLKIQPAKLEDSAVYLCASSLWKQETQYFGPGTRLLVL.

This clone was detected a few times. The chain carries TRBV2 and TRBJ1-6; 9 positions agree with TRBD1. Germline V gene lookup returns CDR1 SNHLY and CDR2 FYNNEI. This CDR3 has 15 amino acids. V dropped 4 bases and J dropped 6; count of bases not matched to a gene: 4. CDR3 sequence reads: CASSAQQGANSPLHF. DNA of the CDR3: TGTGCCAGCAGTGCACAACAGGGGGCTAATTCACCCCTCCACTTT.

The chain carries TRBV5-5 and TRBJ1-5; 8 bases fit TRBD1. This CDR3 is 17 amino acids long. J gave up 0 bases and V 4 bases, and 9 bases lay outside the gene matches. Germline CDR1 is SGHKS and CDR2 is YYEKEE (reference sequence). CDR3 in DNA: TGTGCCAGCAGCATCCAGGACAGGGCTTTTAGCAATCAGCCCCAGCATTTT. Translating gives CASSIQDRAFSNQPQHF.

The gene calls are TRBV9 and TRBJ2-2, with D possibly being TRBD1 or TRBD2 (5 bases each). The length of the CDR3 is 16 residues. V lost 0 bases to trimming and J lost 2 bases, with 11 bases between them. Germline loops: CDR1 SGDLS, CDR2 YYNGEE. The CDR3 sequence is CASSVGGTLNTGELFF. The CDR3 region has the DNA TGTGCCAGCAGCGTAGGAGGGACCCTAAACACCGGGGAGCTGTTTTTT.

This chain links TRBV10-3 with TRBJ1-2; D is possibly TRBD1 (5 bases). Germline V lookup: CDR1 ENHRY, CDR2 SYGVKD. The CDR3 length is 14 residues. Trimming shortened V by 1 base and J by 4 bases, and 10 bases separated the two germline ends. The CDR3 here is CAISEFQGPYGYTF. The CDR3, as DNA: TGTGCCATCAGTGAGTTTCAGGGCCCCTATGGCTACACCTTC.

This clone was observed once. The chain uses TRBV15 and TRBJ1-5; D possibly corresponds to TRBD1 (6 bases). The germline CDR1 and CDR2 sequences are LNHNV and YYDKDF (reference sequence). This CDR3 is built from 16 residues. V was trimmed by 0 bases and J by 1 base, leaving 10 bases between them. The CDR3 coding sequence is TGTGCCACCAGCAGAGATTACAGGGAAAGCAATCAGCCCCAGCATTTT. This gives the protein CATSRDYRESNQPQHF.

The chain is built from TRBV5-1 and TRBJ2-1; D unclear. Germline CDR1 SGHRS, CDR2 YFSETQ. The CDR3 consists of 13 residues. V lost 0 bases and J 10 bases, leaving 11 bases between the germline ends. The CDR3 nucleotides read TGCGCCAGCAGCTTGGCCCTGTCCACAGAGCAGTTCTTC. Encoded protein: CASSLALSTEQFF.

The CDR3 DNA reads as TGTGCCAGCAGTGGGGGTCTGCTTCAGTCTGGGGCCAACGTCCTGACTTTC. Its protein product is CASSGGLLQSGANVLTF. The V call is TRBV2, the J call TRBJ2-6; D gene unclear. From germline, CDR1 is SNHLY and CDR2 FYNNEI. Trimming left V 4 bases short and J 1 base short, with 14 bases between. This CDR3 comprises 17 residues.

V usage is TRBV5-5 and J usage is TRBJ1-6; D is ambiguous. The germline V and J ends were trimmed by 4 bases and 0 bases, with 14 bases remaining between them. From germline, CDR1 is SGHKS and CDR2 YYEKEE (reference sequence). The CDR3 totals 17 residues. In DNA, the CDR3 is TGTGCCAGCAGCCTGGATCCCTTCAGCTCCTATAATTCACCCCTCCACTTT. Its translation is CASSLDPFSSYNSPLHF.

V is TRBV6-5 and J is TRBJ2-2; TRBD2 might be the D (5 bases). The CDR3 runs 11 residues. Trimming stripped 7 bases from V and 6 bases from J, with 6 bases between. From germline, CDR1 is MNHEY and CDR2 SVGAGI. CDR3 sequence reads: CASTGAGELFF. CDR3 sequence (DNA): TGTGCCAGCACCGGGGCCGGGGAGCTGTTTTTT.

The chain has TRBV6-6 and TRBJ1-2, with D maybe TRBD1 (6 bases). Germline CDR1 and CDR2: MNHNY and SVGAGI (reference sequence). CDR3 size: 13 residues. V was clipped by 6 bases and J by 2 bases, with 10 bases between them. As DNA, the CDR3 is TGTGCCAGCAGATGGACAGCCAACTATGGCTACACCTTC. It codes for CASRWTANYGYTF.

The rearrangement joins TRBV7-6 to TRBJ2-5, with a possible D match to TRBD1 (6 bases). Trimming left V 5 bases short and J 2 bases short, with 12 bases between. CDR1 and CDR2 (germline): SGHVS, FNYEAQ. The CDR3 loop spans 14 amino acids. This CDR3 reads CASSPSDRQETQYF. In DNA form, the CDR3 reads TGTGCCAGCAGCCCGTCGGACAGACAAGAGACCCAGTACTTC.

The chain has TRBV7-3 and TRBJ2-1, with D tentatively TRBD2 (7 bases). Germline assignment: CDR1 SGHTA and CDR2 FQGTGA. The length of the CDR3 is 14 residues. Trimming removed 8 bases from V and 7 bases from J, with 18 bases in between. The CDR3 is CASSGGGSQNEQFF. CDR3 nucleotides: TGTGCCAGCTCTGGGGGCGGGAGCCAAAATGAGCAGTTCTTC.

This chain links TRBV6-5 with TRBJ1-5, with TRBD1 matching over 7 bases. CDR1 is MNHEY and CDR2 is SVGAGI in the germline V gene. Trimming cost V 2 bases and J 11 bases; bases outside gene matches: 12. This CDR3 contains 15 residues. CDR3 in DNA: TGTGCCAGCAGTTACCGCCCGGGCCGACAGGGTTCCCAGCATTTT. Protein product: CASSYRPGRQGSQHF.

This clone was observed once. This chain links TRBV7-3 with TRBJ2-7, with 12 bases fitting TRBD2. Trimming cost V 2 bases and J 3 bases; bases outside gene matches: 5. The CDR3 loop spans 16 amino acids. Germline V CDR1 and CDR2: SGHTA, FQGTGA. CDR3 sequence (DNA): TGTGCCAGCAGCTTAGTTGGGACTAGCGGGTTCTACGAGCAGTACTTC. It specifies CASSLVGTSGFYEQYF.

The sample holds one count of this clone. The chain is built from TRBV19 and TRBJ1-2; D may be TRBD1 (5 bases). Trimming left V 4 bases short and J 5 bases short, with 17 bases between. Germline V gene data show CDR1 as LNHDA and CDR2 as SQIVND (reference sequence). This CDR3 contains 15 residues. The DNA for the CDR3 is TGTGCCAGTAGTACCCCGACCGGGGGTGGGTATGGCTACACCTTC. Translation gives CASSTPTGGGYGYTF.

The rearrangement links TRBV6-5 to TRBJ1-5, with unresolved D. This CDR3 has 14 amino acids. In germline, CDR1 is MNHEY, CDR2 SVGAGI. Trimming cost V 6 bases and J 6 bases, with 15 bases left between them. DNA for the CDR3: TGTGCCAGCAGCCTCGCTGAAGGGCTTCAGCCCCAGCATTTT. Amino acids: CASSLAEGLQPQHF.

The gene calls are TRBV6-5 and TRBJ1-4; D perhaps matches TRBD1 (5 bases). CDR3 length: 12 amino acids. Germline V CDR1 and CDR2: MNHEY, SVGAGI. V lost 8 bases and J lost 3, with 7 bases in between. The CDR3 loop is CASRGANEKLFF. CDR3 DNA: TGTGCCAGCCGAGGGGCTAATGAAAAACTGTTTTTT.

The gene calls are TRBV7-2 and TRBJ1-4, with a weak D call TRBD1 (6 bases). Germline assignment: CDR1 SGHTA and CDR2 FQGNSA. V shed 5 bases and J shed 6 bases, with 13 bases lying between them. CDR3 size: 14 residues. The CDR3 sequence is CASSPDRLDEKLFF. The DNA of the CDR3 is TGTGCCAGCAGCCCCGACAGGCTCGATGAAAAACTGTTTTTT.